This entry lists 24 T cell receptor beta chains sequenced from one sample in a study of early T cells in non-severe SARS-CoV-2 infection. TCRdb passed the 5' RACE reads through MiXCR, listing each CDR3 protein once. The data show some 50,000 distinct CDR3 sequences, about 9.1% seen once. The material sequenced was whole blood. These receptors all come from an adult who was a healthcare worker with PCR-confirmed SARS-CoV-2 infection or an uninfected control (not recorded which).

This clonotype came up many times. The genes are TRBV4-1 and TRBJ2-4; D not certain. The ends were cut back, 4 bases at V and 0 bases at J, with 10 bases in the middle. This CDR3 has 15 residues. Germline V gene data show CDR1 as MGHRA and CDR2 as YSYEKL. Written as DNA, the CDR3 is TGCGCCAGCAGCCTCCTGAACCTAGCCAAAAACATTCAGTACTTC. Residues: CASSLLNLAKNIQYF.

This clonotype was observed many times. The chain carries TRBV6-2 or TRBV6-3 and TRBJ1-5, with 7 bases identical to TRBD1. After removal of 6 bases from V and 11 bases from J, the junction contained 10 bases not matched to a gene. The length of the CDR3 is 13 residues. The germline V gene has CDR1 MNHEY and CDR2 SVGEGT. The CDR3 here is CASRRDRLGAQHF. CDR3 nucleotide sequence: TGTGCCAGCAGAAGGGACAGACTAGGGGCCCAGCATTTT.

Regarding this clonotype: A much larger clone lies a single base off, so this may be a read error. J is TRBJ2-3 and V is TRBV19; 10 bases map to TRBD2. Germline lookup yields CDR1 LNHDA and CDR2 SQIVND (reference sequence). The CDR3 sequence is 15 residues long. CDR3 coding DNA: TGTCCCAGTAGTATGCTTCTAGCGGGAGCAGATACGCAGTATTTT. This sequence encodes CPSSMLLAGADTQYF.

Ten or more counts support this clonotype. This chain uses TRBV20-1 with TRBJ2-7; TRBD1 is a possible D gene (6 bases). This CDR3 is 15 amino acids long. V was shortened by 2 bases and J by 6 bases, with 20 bases between the two germline ends. The germline V gene encodes CDR1 DFQATT and CDR2 SNEGSKA (reference sequence). CDR3 sequence: CSARRQDSLAPEQYF. DNA of the CDR3: TGCAGTGCTAGACGACAGGATAGCTTGGCACCCGAGCAGTACTTC.

V is TRBV6-1 and J is TRBJ2-3; D gene ambiguous. The CDR3 extends over 14 amino acids. Trimming cost V 2 bases and J 2 bases, with 8 bases left between them. CDR1 is MNHNS and CDR2 is SASEGT in the germline V gene. CDR3 sequence (DNA): TGTGCCAGCAGTGAATTCAGTAACACAGATACGCAGTATTTT. It yields the protein CASSEFSNTDTQYF.

This clonotype was detected many times. The chain couples TRBV3-1 to TRBJ1-1, with D possibly being TRBD1 (5 bases). The V end lost 5 bases, the J end lost 1 base, and 5 bases lay between the germline ends. The germline gives CDR1 LGHDT, CDR2 YNNKEL (reference sequence). This CDR3 has 12 amino acids. Written as DNA, the CDR3 is TGTGCCAGCAGCGACAGGAACACTGAAGCTTTCTTT. It translates to CASSDRNTEAFF.

This clonotype has ten or more counts. The chain is built from TRBV6-6 and TRBJ2-1, with D unresolved. Germline CDR1 MNHNY, CDR2 SVGAGI (reference sequence). The length of the CDR3 is 12 residues. V was trimmed by 6 bases and J by 6 bases, leaving 9 bases between them. For the CDR3, the DNA is TGTGCCAGCAGGGAAATGATCAATGAGCAGTTCTTC. This sequence encodes CASREMINEQFF.

There are many counts of this clonotype. CDR3 DNA sequence: TGCAGTGCAAAGCACCGGGACAGGGTCTATGGCTACACCTTC. Translating gives CSAKHRDRVYGYTF. The chain carries TRBV20-1 and TRBJ1-2; 9 bases align to TRBD1. The J segment lost 4 bases and the V segment lost 6 bases, leaving 9 bases of the junction unmatched. The CDR3 is 14 amino acids. Germline CDR1 and CDR2: DFQATT and SNEGSKA (reference sequence).

The chain is built from TRBV19 and TRBJ1-1; a possible D gene is TRBD1 (5 bases). This CDR3 has 15 residues. CDR1 LNHDA and CDR2 SQIVND come from the germline V gene (reference sequence). V lost 7 bases and J 5 bases, leaving 20 bases between the germline ends. CDR3 DNA: TGTGCCAGTATGGAGTGGGGCAGGTGGTCGACTGAAGCTTTCTTT. This codes for CASMEWGRWSTEAFF.

This clonotype was counted at least ten times. The V and J genes are TRBV7-2 and TRBJ2-1, with 9 bases matching TRBD2. V dropped 5 bases and J dropped 1; count of bases not matched to a gene: 3. Germline loops: CDR1 SGHTA, CDR2 FQGNSA. The CDR3 runs 15 residues. This chain's CDR3 is CASSISGGSYNEQFF. CDR3 DNA sequence: TGTGCCAGCAGCATTAGCGGGGGTTCCTACAATGAGCAGTTCTTC.

In this sample, this clonotype turned up many times. The chain recombines TRBV27 with TRBJ2-7, with TRBD1 identical over 9 bases. The CDR3 length is 13 residues. The V and J ends lost 5 bases and 4 bases, in that order; junction bases with no gene match: 3. The germline CDR1 and CDR2 sequences are MNHEY and SMNVEV (reference sequence). DNA for the CDR3: TGTGCCAGCAGTAGCGGGACAGGGTACGAGCAGTACTTC. Amino acid sequence: CASSSGTGYEQYF.

This rearrangement joins TRBV25-1 to TRBJ1-2; D is unclear. CDR3 length: 14 amino acids. V was shortened by 3 bases and J by 4 bases, with 12 bases between the two germline ends. Germline V lookup: CDR1 MGHDK, CDR2 SYGVNS. For the CDR3, the DNA is TGTGCCAGCAGTGATTCGGTCAGAACCTATGGCTACACCTTC. Amino acid sequence: CASSDSVRTYGYTF.

The table lists this clonotype with a few counts. The chain has TRBV29-1 and TRBJ2-6; 9 positions match TRBD1. The junction had 5 bases not matched to a gene; V was cut back by 2 bases and J by 0 bases. Per the germline V gene, CDR1 is SQVTM and CDR2 is ANQGSEA. This CDR3 comprises 17 residues. The CDR3 DNA is TGCAGCGTTGAACCACAGGGGGCAAACTCTGGGGCCAACGTCCTGACTTTC. It specifies CSVEPQGANSGANVLTF.

This clonotype has a count of ten or more. V is TRBV19 and J is TRBJ1-5; D not certain. Trimming pared 10 bases from V and 3 bases from J, leaving 13 bases between. The CDR3 runs to 13 residues. Looked up from germline, CDR1 is LNHDA and CDR2 is SQIVND (reference sequence). CDR3 sequence reads: CATSRGYNQPQHF. CDR3 sequence (DNA): TGTGCCACCTCCCGAGGGTACAATCAGCCCCAGCATTTT.

This clonotype came up a few times. The J gene is TRBJ2-7, the V gene TRBV12-3 or TRBV12-4, with D unclear. The CDR3 is 14 residues long. Trimming removed 3 bases from V and 0 bases from J, with 9 bases in between. The CDR3 is CASSFGGISYEQYF. CDR3 bases: TGTGCCAGCAGTTTTGGCGGAATCTCCTACGAGCAGTACTTC.

In this sample, this clonotype turned up many times. This chain joins TRBV5-4 and TRBJ2-1, with D perhaps matching TRBD2 (5 bases). CDR1 is SGHNT, CDR2 YYREEE, per germline (reference sequence). V shed 4 bases and J shed 0 bases, with 14 bases lying between them. The CDR3 covers 16 residues. CDR3 residues: CASSDAGLSSYNEQFF. CDR3 nucleotides: TGTGCCAGCAGCGATGCGGGCCTTAGCTCCTACAATGAGCAGTTCTTC.

Ten or more counts support this clonotype. The V call is TRBV7-4, the J call TRBJ2-5, with 7 bases fitting TRBD1. V dropped 5 bases and J dropped 7; count of bases not matched to a gene: 28. Germline V lookup: CDR1 SGHVT, CDR2 SQSDAQ. The CDR3 has 20 amino acids. The CDR3 reads CASSPDMTGMTKTSKATQYF. As DNA, the CDR3 is TGTGCCAGCAGCCCGGATATGACAGGGATGACAAAGACATCCAAGGCGACCCAGTACTTC.

At least ten counts were recorded for this clonotype. V is TRBV6-2 or TRBV6-3 and J is TRBJ2-7; D unclear. V lost 2 bases, J lost 0 bases, and 5 bases lay in between. The CDR3 covers 13 residues. The germline CDR1 and CDR2 sequences are MNHEY and SVGEGT. The CDR3 sequence: CASSYGFSYEQYF. In DNA, the CDR3 is TGTGCCAGCAGTTACGGTTTCTCCTACGAGCAGTACTTC.

This clonotype occurred many times. This chain connects TRBV5-6 to TRBJ2-1; 8 bases agree with TRBD2. V lost 4 bases to trimming and J lost 4 bases; unmatched junction nucleotides: 4. Germline loops: CDR1 SGHDT, CDR2 YYEEEE. The CDR3 length is 14 residues. The CDR3 DNA follows: TGTGCCAGCAGCCGGACTAGCCGATACAATGAGCAGTTCTTC. This gives the protein CASSRTSRYNEQFF.

The CDR3 region is CASSGYKNTEAFF. For the CDR3, the DNA is TGTGCCAGCAGCGGATACAAGAACACTGAAGCTTTCTTT. V usage is TRBV7-6 and J usage is TRBJ1-1, with unresolved D. Trimming stripped 5 bases from V and 1 base from J, with 8 bases between. This CDR3 has 13 residues. Germline CDR1 reads SGHVS; CDR2 reads FNYEAQ.

The chain couples TRBV20-1 to TRBJ1-2, with D hard to call. V was shortened by 2 bases and J by 6 bases, with 4 bases between the two germline ends. The CDR3 sequence is 10 residues long. Germline V gives CDR1 DFQATT, CDR2 SNEGSKA (reference sequence). CDR3 sequence (DNA): TGCAGTGCTAGAAGAAATGGCTACACCTTC. Encoded protein: CSARRNGYTF.

The sample holds one count of this clonotype. The chain uses TRBV15 and TRBJ2-2, with D tentatively TRBD1 (6 bases). V lost 0 bases and J lost 5, with 16 bases in between. CDR1 LNHNV and CDR2 YYDKDF come from the germline V gene (reference sequence). The CDR3 spans 17 residues. Here the CDR3 reads CATSRDQGGQLTGELFF. The CDR3 DNA reads as TGTGCCACCAGCAGAGATCAGGGCGGACAGCTTACCGGGGAGCTGTTTTTT.

This clonotype has only a few counts. The genes are TRBV20-1 and TRBJ2-1; 11 nucleotides agree with TRBD1. This CDR3 spans 15 amino acids. Germline CDR1 and CDR2: DFQATT and SNEGSKA (reference sequence). V trimming: 0 bases; J trimming: 7 bases; junction bases outside the gene matches: 5. CDR3 sequence: CSARDLGTGGNEQFF. The CDR3 nucleotides are TGCAGTGCTAGAGATCTTGGGACAGGGGGTAATGAGCAGTTCTTC.

This clonotype was observed a handful of times. The chain uses TRBV7-2 and TRBJ2-2; D not resolved. In germline, CDR1 is SGHTA, CDR2 FQGNSA. Between the trimmed V and J ends, which lost 2 bases and 7 bases, there was a span of 5 bases. The CDR3 extends over 12 amino acids. CDR3 sequence reads: CASSLQFGELFF. The CDR3 bases are TGTGCCAGCAGCTTACAGTTCGGGGAGCTGTTTTTT.